Presented here are 18 T cell receptor beta chains from one specimen sequenced in a study of cytomegalovirus exposure and HLA in healthy donors. Researchers ran the PCR with 60 Vbeta and 13 Jbeta primers. Produced via immunoSEQ multiplex PCR; TCRdb's table is partial and in-frame only. The data hold 100,000 to 150,000 clones, with less than 85% observed a single time. Sequences were obtained from PBMCs. Receptor source: a man aged 40-50 years in good health and CMV-seronegative.

This rearrangement joins TRBV10-3 to TRBJ1-1, with D unclear. Trimming shortened V by 0 bases and J by 0 bases, and 8 bases separated the two germline ends. CDR1 is ENHRY, CDR2 SYGVKD, per germline. CDR3 length: 15 residues. CDR3 DNA sequence: TGTGCCATCAGTGAGTCTCCTGGCATGAACACTGAAGCTTTCTTT. Translation: CAISESPGMNTEAFF.

This clone was seen a few times. The CDR3 DNA reads as TGTGCCAGCAGTCCAGGGGCCAATCAGCCCCAGCATTTT. It is translated as CASSPGANQPQHF. The V call is TRBV5-4, the J call TRBJ1-5; D perhaps matches TRBD1 (6 bases). Per the germline V gene, CDR1 is SGHNT and CDR2 is YYREEE (reference sequence). The germline V and J ends were trimmed by 5 bases and 3 bases, with 9 bases remaining between them. This CDR3 contains 13 residues.

The rearrangement uses TRBV18 and TRBJ2-3; 11 bases agree with TRBD2. Germline loops: CDR1 KGHSH, CDR2 LQKENI. The CDR3 totals 15 residues. The trim removed 6 bases at V and 5 bases at J, leaving 7 bases unmatched. Here the CDR3 DNA reads TGTGCCAGCTCCCCCCGGGGACTAGCGGTAGATACGCAGTATTTT. Its translation: CASSPRGLAVDTQYF.

The chain couples TRBV23-1 to TRBJ2-7; 9 positions match TRBD1. TRBV23-1 is an ORF; its function is uncertain. With 3 bases clipped from V and 5 bases from J, the junction kept 5 bases outside the gene matches. The CDR3 spans 14 residues. The CDR3 sequence is CASSQDRGFNEQYF. CDR3 DNA: TGCGCCAGCAGTCAGGACAGGGGTTTTAACGAGCAGTACTTC.

The chain carries TRBV28 and TRBJ1-2, with D tentatively TRBD1 (6 bases). CDR3 length: 17 amino acids. Germline CDR1 is MDHEN and CDR2 is SYDVKM. V shed 4 bases and J shed 2 bases, with 20 bases lying between them. CDR3: CASSSFQDSRFNYGYTF. The CDR3 DNA is TGTGCCAGCAGTTCCTTCCAGGACAGCCGCTTCAACTATGGCTACACCTTC.

The chain carries TRBV10-3 and TRBJ2-3; 11 bases map to TRBD2. Trimming removed 4 bases from V and 2 bases from J; junction bases left unmatched: 8. The germline gives CDR1 ENHRY, CDR2 SYGVKD. The CDR3 covers 17 residues. Here the CDR3 reads CAISGGLAGGPTDTQYF. DNA for the CDR3: TGTGCCATCAGTGGCGGTCTAGCGGGGGGCCCCACAGATACGCAGTATTTT.

The chain couples TRBV10-3 to TRBJ2-2; D is undetermined. The germline V gene encodes CDR1 ENHRY and CDR2 SYGVKD. The V gene lost 6 bases and the J gene lost 1 base, with 3 bases spanning the gap. This CDR3 contains 12 residues. CDR3 bases: TGTGCCATCAGACAGAACACCGGGGAGCTGTTTTTT. Residues: CAIRQNTGELFF.

The chain joins TRBV28 to TRBJ2-7, with 7 bases matching TRBD1. The CDR3 totals 15 residues. Per germline, CDR1 MDHEN and CDR2 SYDVKM. The V gene end was trimmed by 4 bases and the J gene end by 2 bases; junction bases not matched to a gene: 8. The CDR3 sequence: CASSSPGQLTYEQYF. Written as DNA, the CDR3 is TGTGCCAGCAGTTCCCCGGGACAGCTAACCTACGAGCAGTACTTC.

V gene TRBV5-6 combines with J gene TRBJ2-6, with D unresolved. The germline CDR1 and CDR2 sequences are SGHDT and YYEEEE. The CDR3 runs to 16 residues. The germline V and J ends were trimmed by 0 bases and 0 bases, with 7 bases remaining between them. The CDR3 protein is CASSLAVSSGANVLTF. The CDR3 nucleotides are TGTGCCAGCAGCTTGGCCGTGAGCTCTGGGGCCAACGTCCTGACTTTC. Full variable domain (missing parts from reference TRBV5-6 and TRBJ2-6): DAGVTQSPTHLIKTRGQQVTLRCSPKSGHDTVSWYQQALGQGPQFIFQYYEEEERQRGNFPDRFSGHQFPNYSSELNVNALLLGDSALYLCASSLAVSSGANVLTFGAGSRLTVL.

This chain links TRBV4-2 with TRBJ1-2; TRBD1 is a possible D gene (6 bases). The CDR3 has 15 amino acids. Germline V gene data show CDR1 as LGHNA and CDR2 as YNFKEQ. Between the trimmed V and J ends, which lost 0 bases and 4 bases, there was a span of 12 bases. CDR3 amino acids: CASSQENGQTYGYTF. The CDR3 region has the DNA TGTGCCAGCAGCCAAGAGAACGGACAGACCTATGGCTACACCTTC.

A word on this clone: At one end, the junction sequence differs from germline, possibly due to a read error. This chain links TRBV6-5 with TRBJ1-6; 9 bases map to TRBD1. This CDR3 has 16 residues. Germline CDR1 reads MNHEY; CDR2 reads SVGAGI. This CDR3 is CASSYSGDRVGSPPHF. In nucleotides, the CDR3 is TGTGCCAGCAGTTACTCGGGGGACAGGGTTGGTTCACCCCCCCACTTT.

This chain connects TRBV6-1 to TRBJ2-5, with D maybe TRBD1 (6 bases). The CDR3 spans 13 residues. Germline lookup yields CDR1 MNHNS and CDR2 SASEGT. The ends were cut back, 4 bases at V and 5 bases at J, with 11 bases in the middle. CDR3 in amino acids: CASSATGLETQYF. The DNA of the CDR3 is TGTGCCAGCAGTGCGACAGGCTTGGAGACCCAGTACTTC.

This chain uses TRBV5-4 with TRBJ1-2; the D gene is possibly TRBD1 (6 bases). The V and J ends lost 1 base and 8 bases respectively, with 12 bases between them. Per germline, CDR1 SGHNT and CDR2 YYREEE (reference sequence). The CDR3 contains 13 residues. DNA of the CDR3: TGTGCCAGCAGCTTGCGGCAGGGGCACGGCTACACCTTC. Amino acids: CASSLRQGHGYTF.

This clone occurred once. The V gene is TRBV6-6, the J gene TRBJ2-5; possibly TRBD1 for D (6 bases). Germline CDR1 and CDR2: MNHNY and SVGAGI (reference sequence). The V end was cut by 2 bases, the J end by 2 bases, with 9 bases between. The CDR3 extends over 14 amino acids. The CDR3 is CASSYPDSQETQYF. The CDR3 DNA sequence: TGTGCCAGCAGTTACCCGGACAGTCAAGAGACCCAGTACTTC.

The chain combines TRBV10-3 with TRBJ2-1; 7 bases line up with TRBD2. The CDR3 contains 16 residues. The junction had 11 bases not matched to a gene; V was cut back by 9 bases and J by 0 bases. Germline V gene lookup returns CDR1 ENHRY and CDR2 SYGVKD. CDR3 residues: CAITPSGASSYNEQFF. CDR3 DNA sequence: TGTGCCATTACTCCTAGCGGAGCGAGCTCCTACAATGAGCAGTTCTTC.

The V call is TRBV7-2, the J call TRBJ1-3; D is ambiguous. The ends were cut back, 0 bases at V and 1 base at J, with 7 bases in the middle. The germline gives CDR1 SGHTA, CDR2 FQGNSA. There are 15 residues in the CDR3. This CDR3 is CASSLALVSGNTIYF. In DNA, the CDR3 is TGTGCCAGCAGCTTAGCACTCGTATCTGGAAACACCATATATTTT. The whole variable domain, remainder taken from reference TRBV7-2 and TRBJ1-3, is GAGVSQSPSNKVTEKGKDVELRCDPISGHTALYWYRQSLGQGLEFLIYFQGNSAPDKSGLPSDRFSAERTGGSVSTLTIQRTQQEDSAVYLCASSLALVSGNTIYFGEGSWLTVV.

The chain carries TRBV6-6 and TRBJ1-6; 12 bases are shared with TRBD1. The CDR3 totals 16 residues. The germline V gene has CDR1 MNHNY and CDR2 SVGAGI (reference sequence). After removal of 4 bases from V and 9 bases from J, the junction contained 7 bases not matched to a gene. The CDR3 DNA reads as TGTGCCAGCAGTTTCGGGACAGGGGGCTTAAGTTCACCCCTCCACTTT. This codes for CASSFGTGGLSSPLHF.

The V gene is TRBV7-2, the J gene TRBJ1-2; TRBD1 aligns across 7 bases. Germline V gene sequence: CDR1 SGHTA, CDR2 FQGNSA. J lost 1 base, V lost 1 base, and 9 bases had no gene match. There are 17 residues in the CDR3. This CDR3 is CASSLVAGGNGNYGYTF. The DNA for the CDR3 is TGTGCCAGCAGCTTAGTTGCAGGGGGAAACGGTAACTATGGCTACACCTTC.